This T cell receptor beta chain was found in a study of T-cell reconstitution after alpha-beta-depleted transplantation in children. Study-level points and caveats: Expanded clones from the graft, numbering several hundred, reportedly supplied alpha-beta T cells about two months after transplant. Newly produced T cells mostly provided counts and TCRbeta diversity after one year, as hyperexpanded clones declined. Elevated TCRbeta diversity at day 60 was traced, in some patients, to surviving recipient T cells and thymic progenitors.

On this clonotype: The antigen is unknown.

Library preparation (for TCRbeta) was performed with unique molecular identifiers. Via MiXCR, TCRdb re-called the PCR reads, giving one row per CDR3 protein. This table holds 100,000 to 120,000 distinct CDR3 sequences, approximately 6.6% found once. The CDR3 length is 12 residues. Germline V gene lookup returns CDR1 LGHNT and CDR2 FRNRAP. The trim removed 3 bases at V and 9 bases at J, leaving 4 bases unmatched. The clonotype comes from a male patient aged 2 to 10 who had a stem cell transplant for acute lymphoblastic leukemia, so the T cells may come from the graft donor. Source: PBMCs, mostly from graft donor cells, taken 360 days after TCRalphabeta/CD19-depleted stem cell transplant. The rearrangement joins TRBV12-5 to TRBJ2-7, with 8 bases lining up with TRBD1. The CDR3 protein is CASGLGQGPQYF. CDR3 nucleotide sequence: TGTGCTAGTGGTTTAGGACAGGGACCGCAGTACTTC.